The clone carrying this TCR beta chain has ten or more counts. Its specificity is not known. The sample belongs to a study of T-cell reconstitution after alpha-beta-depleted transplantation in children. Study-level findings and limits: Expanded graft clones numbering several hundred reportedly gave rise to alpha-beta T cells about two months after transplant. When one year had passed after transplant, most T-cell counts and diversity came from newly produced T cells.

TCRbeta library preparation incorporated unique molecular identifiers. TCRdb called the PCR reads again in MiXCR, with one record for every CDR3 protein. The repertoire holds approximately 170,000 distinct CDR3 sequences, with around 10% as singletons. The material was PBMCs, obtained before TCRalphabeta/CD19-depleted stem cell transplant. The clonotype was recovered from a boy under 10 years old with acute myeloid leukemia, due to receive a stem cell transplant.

CDR3 nucleotide sequence: TGTGCCAGCAGCATCTGGTCAGGGGCCAACTACAATGAGCAGTTCTTC. Its protein product is CASSIWSGANYNEQFF. V is TRBV5-5 and J is TRBJ2-1; D possibly corresponds to TRBD1 (6 bases). Trimming cost V 4 bases and J 3 bases, with 17 bases left between them. CDR3 length: 16 amino acids. Germline V lookup: CDR1 SGHKS, CDR2 YYEKEE (reference sequence).